A single sample is the source of the 14 T cell receptor beta chains below, sequenced in a study of blood T cell repertoires in COVID-19. The protocol was immunoSEQ multiplex PCR, while the TCRdb copy is restricted to in-frame clones and leaves out a portion. Of over 250,000 clones detected, 88% appear once; the ten largest clones hold 0.95% to 1%. The sample comprised peripheral blood. These receptors originate from a woman in her thirties or forties who had recovered from COVID-19.

In its sample, this clone was seen once. Other DNA sequences in this sample translate to the same CDR3. This chain connects TRBV4-3 to TRBJ1-2; no clear D. The length of the CDR3 is 14 residues. CDR1 LGHNA and CDR2 YSLEER come from the germline V gene. Trimming took 0 bases from V and 4 from J, leaving 9 bases between them. The CDR3 bases are TGCGCCAGCAGCCAAGATGGCGGTCCCTATGGCTACACCTTC. This gives the protein CASSQDGGPYGYTF.

This chain uses TRBV4-3 with TRBJ1-5; tentatively, D is TRBD1 (6 bases). The length of the CDR3 is 15 residues. CDR1 is LGHNA, CDR2 YSLEER, per germline. The V gene lost 3 bases and the J gene lost 1 base, with 10 bases spanning the gap. DNA of the CDR3: TGCGCCAGCAGCCAGACCGACAGGAGCAATCAGCCCCAGCATTTT. This encodes CASSQTDRSNQPQHF.

V usage is TRBV14 and J usage is TRBJ1-6; 8 nucleotides agree with TRBD1. Per germline, CDR1 SGHDN and CDR2 FVKESK. After removal of 5 bases from V and 15 bases from J, the junction contained 6 bases not matched to a gene. The CDR3 totals 12 residues. CDR3 sequence (DNA): TGTGCCAGCAGCGCGGACAGGGAGCGCCTCCACTTT. It yields the protein CASSADRERLHF.

The chain combines TRBV29-1 with TRBJ1-2; tentatively, D is TRBD1 (6 bases). The CDR3 totals 14 residues. The ends were cut back, 6 bases at V and 1 base at J, with 15 bases in the middle. Germline assignment: CDR1 SQVTM and CDR2 ANQGSEA. CDR3 region: CSVVRGTGNYGYTF. The CDR3 coding sequence is TGCAGCGTAGTGAGGGGGACGGGTAACTATGGCTACACCTTC. Combining the CDR3 with reference TRBV29-1 and TRBJ1-2 gives the whole variable domain SAVISQKPSRDICQRGTSLTIQCQVDSQVTMMFWYRQQPGQSLTLIATANQGSEATYESGFVIDKFPISRPNLTFSTLTVSNMSPEDSSIYLCSVVRGTGNYGYTFGSGTRLTVV.

This sequence joins TRBV25-1 and TRBJ2-6; no clear D. This CDR3 is 13 amino acids long. Germline V gene sequence: CDR1 MGHDK, CDR2 SYGVNS. V dropped 11 bases and J dropped 4 bases, with 12 bases sitting between them. The CDR3 loop reads CAVSDRGANVLTF. CDR3 sequence (DNA): TGTGCCGTGTCCGATCGGGGGGCCAACGTCCTGACTTTC.

This chain joins TRBV7-2 and TRBJ2-3; 7 nucleotides align to TRBD1. Germline CDR1 SGHTA, CDR2 FQGNSA. The CDR3 is 13 amino acids. The ends lost 2 bases at V and 6 bases at J; junction bases unmatched: 2. In DNA form, the CDR3 reads TGTGCCAGCAGCTTAAGGGGGCCTGATACGCAGTATTTT. Translation gives CASSLRGPDTQYF.

The chain uses TRBV6-5 and TRBJ2-1; D gene ambiguous. V was trimmed by 4 bases and J by 0 bases, leaving 13 bases between them. CDR1 MNHEY and CDR2 SVGAGI come from the germline V gene. CDR3 length: 16 amino acids. The CDR3 sequence: CASSLKAPSSYNEQFF. The CDR3 bases are TGTGCCAGCAGTTTGAAAGCGCCCAGCTCCTACAATGAGCAGTTCTTC.

The chain has TRBV27 and TRBJ2-3; tentatively, D is TRBD2 (6 bases). The CDR3 covers 12 residues. The V end lost 3 bases, the J end lost 10 bases, and 11 bases lay between the germline ends. The germline CDR1 and CDR2 sequences are MNHEY and SMNVEV (reference sequence). The CDR3, as DNA: TGTGCCAGCAGTTTCGGGCGGGACCCGCAGTATTTT. Protein product: CASSFGRDPQYF.

J is TRBJ2-5 and V is TRBV29-1; maybe TRBD2 (7 bases). CDR3 length: 12 residues. V was clipped by 2 bases and J by 14 bases, with 18 bases between them. From germline, CDR1 is SQVTM and CDR2 ANQGSEA. CDR3 bases: TGCAGCGTTGAATCGGGAGGACAGCCCGCCTACTTC. It yields the protein CSVESGGQPAYF.

This rearrangement joins TRBV30 to TRBJ2-1, with TRBD2 matching 10 bases. After removal of 2 bases from V and 9 bases from J, the junction contained 10 bases not matched to a gene. The CDR3 loop spans 15 amino acids. Germline V gene lookup returns CDR1 GTSNPN and CDR2 SVGIG (reference sequence). This chain's CDR3 is CAWSPRGLAGVEQFF. In nucleotides, the CDR3 is TGTGCCTGGAGTCCACGGGGGCTAGCGGGAGTTGAGCAGTTCTTC.

The genes are TRBV9 and TRBJ2-3; TRBD2 matches 9 bases. Trimming took 2 bases from V and 5 from J; bases not matched to a gene: 6. This CDR3 has 15 amino acids. CDR1 is SGDLS, CDR2 YYNGEE, per germline. DNA of the CDR3: TGTGCCAGCAGCGTCGAAGCGGGAGGTGGAGATACGCAGTATTTT. Residues: CASSVEAGGGDTQYF.

The genes are TRBV18 and TRBJ2-5, with 10 bases identical to TRBD1. Germline V lookup: CDR1 KGHSH, CDR2 LQKENI. CDR3 length: 16 amino acids. V lost 2 bases to trimming and J lost 5 bases; unmatched junction nucleotides: 8. CDR3 sequence reads: CASSPTGTGVLETQYF. The CDR3 DNA reads as TGTGCCAGCTCACCAACCGGGACAGGGGTTTTGGAGACCCAGTACTTC.

V and J are TRBV4-3 and TRBJ2-7, with 7 nucleotides matching TRBD2. This CDR3 comprises 15 residues. V lost 4 bases and J lost 2; bases outside the gene matches: 8. Germline CDR1 is LGHNA and CDR2 is YSLEER. CDR3 nucleotide sequence: TGCGCCAGCAGCCCCCGGGCTAGCGGTACCTACGAGCAGTACTTC. Translated, it gives CASSPRASGTYEQYF.

This chain uses TRBV4-3 with TRBJ2-5, with a tentative D call TRBD2 (6 bases). CDR1 LGHNA and CDR2 YSLEER come from the germline V gene. Trimming shortened V by 0 bases and J by 0 bases, and 14 bases separated the two germline ends. The CDR3 contains 17 residues. CDR3 coding DNA: TGCGCCAGCAGCCAAGAGGGGACTCCCCTATACCAAGAGACCCAGTACTTC. Amino acids: CASSQEGTPLYQETQYF.